The 15 T cell receptor beta chains below come from one sample, sequenced in a study of T cells in Graves' hyperthyroidism and ophthalmopathy. Amplification of TCR beta CDR3 regions was performed using RNA transcripts as template. First-round RT-PCR with HTBI primers amplified the TCR CDR3 region. TCRdb redid the calling of the multiplex PCR reads with MiXCR, one entry per CDR3 protein. The data show 270,000 or so distinct CDR3 sequences, 20% to 25% seen once. Source material: blood. All receptors come from a man aged 35 to 55 with Graves' hyperthyroidism that later progressed to Graves' ophthalmopathy.

The genes are TRBV7-2 and TRBJ2-7; D gene ambiguous. The length of the CDR3 is 15 residues. The germline V gene encodes CDR1 SGHTA and CDR2 FQGNSA. Trimming cost V 1 base and J 4 bases, with 14 bases left between them. CDR3 nucleotide sequence: TGTGCCAGCAGCTTAGTCCCATCAGGCTCGTACGAGCAGTACTTC. Residues: CASSLVPSGSYEQYF.

The chain has TRBV12-3 or TRBV12-4 and TRBJ1-2; D unclear. V was pared by 5 bases and J by 4 bases, with 8 bases between. This CDR3 comprises 12 residues. CDR3 sequence (DNA): TGTGCCAGCAGTCCTCGGCTCTATGGCTACACCTTC. It specifies CASSPRLYGYTF.

This clonotype was seen at least ten times. The rearrangement links TRBV6-5 to TRBJ1-1, with D possibly TRBD1 on 5 matching bases. Per the germline V gene, CDR1 is MNHEY and CDR2 is SVGAGI. There are 13 residues in the CDR3. Between the trimmed V and J ends, which lost 8 bases and 3 bases, there was a span of 13 bases. CDR3: CASRRGRDTEAFF. CDR3 DNA: TGTGCCAGCCGGCGGGGGAGAGACACTGAAGCTTTCTTT.

This chain connects TRBV7-2 to TRBJ1-1; D is unclear. The length of the CDR3 is 13 residues. Trimming shortened V by 5 bases and J by 10 bases, and 17 bases separated the two germline ends. Germline V gene lookup returns CDR1 SGHTA and CDR2 FQGNSA. This chain's CDR3 is CASSPPGGRGAFF. In DNA form, the CDR3 reads TGTGCCAGCAGCCCCCCGGGCGGCCGGGGAGCTTTCTTT.

This clonotype has at least ten counts. The rearrangement joins TRBV7-2 to TRBJ2-5, with 8 bases identical to TRBD2. This CDR3 comprises 14 residues. V dropped 5 bases and J dropped 6; count of bases not matched to a gene: 8. CDR1 is SGHTA, CDR2 FQGNSA, per germline. For the CDR3, the DNA is TGTGCCAGCAGCCCAGGACTAGCTACGAAGACCCAGTACTTC. This translates into CASSPGLATKTQYF.

This clonotype showed up many times. The rearrangement joins TRBV10-3 to TRBJ2-5; no firm D call. The CDR3 totals 13 residues. CDR1 and CDR2 (germline): ENHRY, SYGVKD. The ends were cut back, 4 bases at V and 2 bases at J, with 8 bases in the middle. The chain's CDR3 is CAISVTLQETQYF. Written as DNA, the CDR3 is TGTGCCATCAGTGTGACACTACAAGAGACCCAGTACTTC.

This clonotype was seen ten or more times. The rearrangement joins TRBV20-1 to TRBJ2-7; the match to TRBD2 covers 7 bases. Trimming cost V 3 bases and J 2 bases; bases outside gene matches: 7. The CDR3 length is 14 residues. Germline CDR1 reads DFQATT; CDR2 reads SNEGSKA (reference sequence). The CDR3 DNA is TGCAGTGCTAGTGCGGCTAGCGGTACCTACGAGCAGTACTTC. Translation: CSASAASGTYEQYF.

In this sample, this clonotype turned up many times. The chain employs TRBV28 and TRBJ1-1, with D uncertain. With 3 bases removed from V and 2 bases from J, the gap between germline ends came to 10 bases. Germline V gene sequence: CDR1 MDHEN, CDR2 SYDVKM. This CDR3 is 14 amino acids long. CDR3 DNA sequence: TGTGCCAGCAGTTTCGGGCGGGAAAACACTGAAGCTTTCTTT. Its protein is CASSFGRENTEAFF.

J is TRBJ2-7 and V is TRBV9, with a possible D match to TRBD1 (7 bases). Per germline, CDR1 SGDLS and CDR2 YYNGEE. The CDR3 is made up of 13 amino acids. V gave up 5 bases and J gave up 7 bases, with 16 bases separating them. This chain's CDR3 is CASSLKGAGEQYF. CDR3 coding DNA: TGTGCCAGCAGTTTAAAGGGGGCGGGAGAGCAGTACTTC.

V and J are TRBV7-2 and TRBJ2-7; no definite D call. V was pared by 5 bases and J by 6 bases, with 14 bases between. CDR3 length: 13 amino acids. The germline gives CDR1 SGHTA, CDR2 FQGNSA. The CDR3 here is CASSPSVESEQYF. The CDR3 DNA is TGTGCCAGCAGCCCAAGTGTCGAGTCCGAGCAGTACTTC.

This clonotype appeared many times. The chain links TRBV30 to TRBJ1-1, with D possibly being TRBD1 (5 bases). Germline assignment: CDR1 GTSNPN and CDR2 SVGIG (reference sequence). The CDR3 loop spans 13 amino acids. V lost 4 bases to trimming and J lost 4 bases, with 13 bases between them. In nucleotides, the CDR3 is TGTGCCTGGAATCCCCGGGGACCCACTGAAGCTTTCTTT. Translating it yields CAWNPRGPTEAFF. Full variable domain (rest looked up from reference TRBV30 and TRBJ1-1): SQTIHQWPATLVQPVGSPLSLECTVEGTSNPNLYWYRQAAGRGLQLLFYSVGIGQISSEVPQNLSASRPQDRQFILSSKKLLLSDSGFYLCAWNPRGPTEAFFGQGTRLTVV.

This clonotype was seen many times. The rearrangement links TRBV3-1 to TRBJ2-5; TRBD2 matches 7 bases. The CDR3 contains 15 residues. CDR1 LGHDT and CDR2 YNNKEL come from the germline V gene (reference sequence). After removal of 1 base from V and 2 bases from J, the junction contained 4 bases not matched to a gene. The CDR3 sequence: CASSQVRTSQETQYF. CDR3 DNA sequence: TGTGCCAGCAGCCAAGTCCGGACTAGTCAAGAGACCCAGTACTTC.

With respect to this clonotype: Just one base apart from a much larger clone, this may be a read error. J is TRBJ1-2 and V is TRBV7-9; weak D call: TRBD1 (5 bases). There are 11 residues in the CDR3. Germline assignment: CDR1 SEHNR and CDR2 FQNEAQ (reference sequence). The CDR3 sequence is CASSQQEWYSF. CDR3 nucleotide sequence: TGTGCCAGCAGCCAACAGGAGTGGTACTCCTTC. Filled out from reference TRBV7-9 and TRBJ1-2, the complete variable domain reads DTGVSQNPRHKITKRGQNVTFRCDPISEHNRLYWYRQTLGQGPEFLTYFQNEAQLEKSRLLSDRFSAERPKGSFSTLEIQRTEQGDSAMYLCASSQQEWYSFGSGTRLTVV.

This clonotype occurred many times. The chain recombines TRBV11-2 with TRBJ2-2; possible D gene TRBD1, 5 bases. The V end lost 6 bases, the J end lost 4 bases, and 15 bases lay between the germline ends. Germline CDR1 reads SGHAT; CDR2 reads FQNNGV. The CDR3 covers 15 residues. As DNA, the CDR3 is TGTGCCAGCAGTTCTATCAGGGTCTCCACCGGGGAGCTGTTTTTT. Its translation is CASSSIRVSTGELFF.

The rearrangement joins TRBV2 to TRBJ2-1; TRBD2 matches 14 bases. The germline V gene has CDR1 SNHLY and CDR2 FYNNEI. V lost 3 bases and J lost 6; bases outside the gene matches: 1. This CDR3 is built from 15 residues. The CDR3 nucleotides are TGTGCCAGCAGTGAGGGACTAGCGGGAGTCAATGAGCAGTTCTTC. Amino acid sequence: CASSEGLAGVNEQFF.